Listed below are T cell receptor beta chains from one sample, sequenced in a study of T cell repertoires in cytomegalovirus infection. The antigens of these receptors remain unknown. Each CDR3 protein is one row after TCRdb ran MiXCR on the reads. The sample includes hundreds of thousands of distinct CDR3 sequences, almost 30% of them seen just once. Sequences were derived from cultured PBMCs, sampled from culture after CMV antigen stimulation. The receptor set was obtained from a human donor in good health (CMV status not recorded). Some clones in this sample may be carry-over from other donors' samples. Each CDR3 is given with its conserved first and last residue. D genes are given only for firm matches. Size values are once, few and many counts, or a class for expanded clones, and some rows have none.

CASSDGLAGRTDTQYF,TGTGCCAGCAGTGACGGTCTAGCGGGACGCACAGATACGCAGTATTTT,TRBD2,few,TRBV2,TRBJ2-3
CASSFGLYEQYF,TGTGCCAGCAGCTTTGGCCTATACGAGCAGTACTTC,NA,many,TRBV7-9,TRBJ2-7
CASSARDRDTDTQYF,TGTGCCAGCAGCGCTAGGGACAGAGACACAGATACGCAGTATTTT,TRBD1,many,TRBV7-4,TRBJ2-3
CASSLSSGRSQETQYF,TGCGCCAGCAGCCTATCGAGCGGGAGGAGCCAAGAGACCCAGTACTTC,TRBD2,NA,TRBV4-1,TRBJ2-5
CASSLGDRDSLEQYF,TGTGCCAGCAGCTTAGGAGACAGGGATTCCTTGGAGCAGTACTTC,TRBD1,few,TRBV7-6,TRBJ2-7
CASRGGGVPQETQYF,TGCGCCAGCAGGGGAGGGGGCGTCCCCCAAGAGACCCAGTACTTC,NA,many,TRBV5-1,TRBJ2-5
CASSSRTDLGNTIYF,TGTGCCAGCAGCTCAAGGACAGACCTCGGAAACACCATATATTTT,NA,NA,TRBV4-2,TRBJ1-3
CASSSPRDRGFTEAFF,TGTGCCAGCAGCTCCCCCCGGGACAGGGGTTTCACTGAAGCTTTCTTT,TRBD1,NA,TRBV7-8,TRBJ1-1
CASSPYPFVWETDLLEAFF,TGTGCCAGCTCACCATATCCTTTTGTCTGGGAGACCGACTTACTTGAAGCTTTCTTT,NA,few,TRBV18,TRBJ1-1
CASSSTDRAGELFF,TGTGCCAGTAGTTCCACCGACAGGGCCGGGGAGCTGTTTTTT,TRBD1,few,TRBV19,TRBJ2-2
CASSLSHFSSGANVLTF,TGTGCCAGCAGCTTAAGTCATTTCAGCTCTGGGGCCAACGTCCTGACTTTC,NA,NA,TRBV7-3,TRBJ2-6
CASSALRGGSEKLFF,TGTGCCAGCAGCGCCCTTCGGGGGGGGTCTGAAAAACTGTTTTTT,NA,few,TRBV7-6,TRBJ1-4
CASSLYTLLNTEAFF,TGTGCCAGCAGTTTATACACCCTATTGAACACTGAAGCTTTCTTT,NA,NA,TRBV28,TRBJ1-1
CASGRGEVQETQYF,TGCGCCAGCGGCCGGGGGGAAGTGCAAGAGACCCAGTACTTC,TRBD2,NA,TRBV5-1,TRBJ2-5
CASSQFTLTDTQYF,TGTGCCAGCAGTCAGTTCACCCTGACAGATACGCAGTATTTT,NA,few,TRBV12-3/TRBV12-4,TRBJ2-3
CSALTGMNTEAFF,TGCAGTGCCCTGACAGGGATGAACACTGAAGCTTTCTTT,TRBD1,few,TRBV20-1,TRBJ1-1
CASSPPLAGTYEQYF,TGTGCCAGCTCACCACCTCTAGCGGGTACCTACGAGCAGTACTTC,TRBD2,NA,TRBV18,TRBJ2-7
CASSVESSTTGELFF,TGTGCCAGCAGCGTAGAGTCCAGTACAACCGGGGAGCTGTTTTTT,NA,NA,TRBV9,TRBJ2-2
CASSPRGNEKLFF,TGTGCCAGCAGCCCCCGGGGTAATGAAAAACTGTTTTTT,NA,few,TRBV12-3/TRBV12-4,TRBJ1-4
CASSYSGVEQFF,TGTGCCAGCAGTTATAGCGGGGTTGAGCAGTTCTTC,TRBD2,NA,TRBV6-6,TRBJ2-1